The clone carrying this T cell receptor beta chain was recorded a few times. V lost 7 bases to trimming and J lost 7 bases, with 16 bases between them. Germline assignment: CDR1 SQVTM and CDR2 ANQGSEA. The CDR3 loop spans 12 amino acids. The data derive from a study of CD8+ T cells in alopecia areata. The sample's treatment: oral pan-JAK inhibitor, 5-10 mg twice daily. cDNA prepared by RNA extraction and subsequent reverse transcription served as the template for sequencing. Sequencing was performed with immunoSEQ multiplex PCR; in TCRdb, only in-frame clones are kept and a portion is missing. The sample carries around 150,000 clones, roughly two thirds recorded once.

The chain couples TRBV29-1 to TRBJ1-1; perhaps TRBD1 as D (6 bases). The sequences come from CD4+ T cells sorted from blood, collected at week 4, from a patient treated with tofacitinib. The receptor's source is a human donor with alopecia areata. This CDR3 is CSAGQRQLEAFF. The CDR3 region has the DNA TGCAGCGCAGGACAGAGACAACTTGAAGCTTTCTTT.